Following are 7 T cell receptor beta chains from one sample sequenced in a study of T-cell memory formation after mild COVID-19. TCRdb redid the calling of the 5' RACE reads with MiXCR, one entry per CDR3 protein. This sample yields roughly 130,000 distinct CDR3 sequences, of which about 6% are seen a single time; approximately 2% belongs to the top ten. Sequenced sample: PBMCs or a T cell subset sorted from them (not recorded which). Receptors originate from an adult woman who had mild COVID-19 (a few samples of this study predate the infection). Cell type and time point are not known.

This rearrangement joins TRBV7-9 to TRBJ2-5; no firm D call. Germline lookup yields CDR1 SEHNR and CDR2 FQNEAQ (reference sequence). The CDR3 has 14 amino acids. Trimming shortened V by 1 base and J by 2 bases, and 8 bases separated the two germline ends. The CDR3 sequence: CASSLVSVQETQYF. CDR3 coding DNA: TGTGCCAGCAGCTTAGTTTCAGTGCAAGAGACCCAGTACTTC.

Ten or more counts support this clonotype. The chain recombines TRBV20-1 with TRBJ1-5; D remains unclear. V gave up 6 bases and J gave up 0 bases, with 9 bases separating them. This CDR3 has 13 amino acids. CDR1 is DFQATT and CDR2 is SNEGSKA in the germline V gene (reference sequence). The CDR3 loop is CSAIDISNQPQHF. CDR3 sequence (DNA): TGCAGTGCGATAGACATTAGCAATCAGCCCCAGCATTTT.

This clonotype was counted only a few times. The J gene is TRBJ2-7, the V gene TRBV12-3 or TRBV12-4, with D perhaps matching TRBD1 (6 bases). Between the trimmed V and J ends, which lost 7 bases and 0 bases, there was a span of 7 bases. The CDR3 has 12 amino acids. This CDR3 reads CASKDSSYEQYF. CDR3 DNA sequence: TGTGCCAGCAAGGACAGCTCCTACGAGCAGTACTTC.

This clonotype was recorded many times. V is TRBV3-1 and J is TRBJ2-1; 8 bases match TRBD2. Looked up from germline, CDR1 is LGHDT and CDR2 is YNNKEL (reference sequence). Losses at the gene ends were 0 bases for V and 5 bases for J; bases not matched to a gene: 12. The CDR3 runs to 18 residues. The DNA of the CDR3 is TGTGCCAGCAGCCAAGAACCCCGGGGACTAGGACCAGACAATGAGCAGTTCTTC. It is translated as CASSQEPRGLGPDNEQFF.

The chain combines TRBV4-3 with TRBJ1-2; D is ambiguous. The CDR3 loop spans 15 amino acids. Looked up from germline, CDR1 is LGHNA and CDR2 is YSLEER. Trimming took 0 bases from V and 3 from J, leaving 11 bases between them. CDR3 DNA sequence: TGCGCCAGCAGCCAAGATCGCAGCGGGGACTATGGCTACACCTTC. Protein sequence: CASSQDRSGDYGYTF.

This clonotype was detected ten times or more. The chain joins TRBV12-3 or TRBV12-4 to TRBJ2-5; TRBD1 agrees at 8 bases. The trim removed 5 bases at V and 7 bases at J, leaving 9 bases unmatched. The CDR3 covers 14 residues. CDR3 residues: CASSRLTGGGTQYF. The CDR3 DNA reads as TGTGCCAGCAGTCGACTAACAGGGGGAGGGACCCAGTACTTC.

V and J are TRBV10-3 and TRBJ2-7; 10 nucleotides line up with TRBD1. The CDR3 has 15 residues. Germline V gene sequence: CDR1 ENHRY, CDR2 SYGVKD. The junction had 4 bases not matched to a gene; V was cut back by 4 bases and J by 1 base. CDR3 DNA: TGTGCCATCAGTGCCGGGACAGGGGCATCCTACGAGCAGTACTTC. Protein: CAISAGTGASYEQYF.